This T cell receptor (beta chain) stems from a study of cytomegalovirus exposure and HLA in healthy donors. Use of 60 Vbeta and 13 Jbeta primers characterized the PCR. TCRdb's copy holds only in-frame clones and misses some; the assay was immunoSEQ multiplex PCR. The sample includes roughly 180,000 clones, approximately 80% seen only once; the top ten take roughly 1.4%. Germline V CDR1 and CDR2: SNHLY, FYNNEI. V lost 2 bases and J 0 bases, leaving 11 bases between the germline ends. This CDR3 comprises 16 residues. The sequenced sample was PBMCs. This sequence originates from a girl aged 10 to 17 in good health and CMV-seropositive. The chain recombines TRBV2 with TRBJ2-1; no clear D. The CDR3 DNA reads TGTGCCAGCAGTGAAAGCCTACTTAGCTCCTACAATGAGCAGTTCTTC. It translates to CASSESLLSSYNEQFF.